This T cell receptor (beta chain) is drawn from a study of blood T cell repertoires in COVID-19. Study in general: COVID-19 samples collected from the United States, Italy and Spain covered acute and convalescent phases.

Original analysis: It was from reference gene primer amplification that nucleated cell counts were estimated. TCRdb keeps only in-frame clones here, not all; method: immunoSEQ multiplex PCR. V and J calls and clone size are copied from that table; D and trimming were computed from the DNA. Here the sample spans 150,000 to 200,000 clones, about 93% being singletons. Germline CDR1 SGHTA, CDR2 FQGTGA. Trimming at V came to 5 bases and at J to 5 bases, leaving 4 bases not matched to a gene. The length of the CDR3 is 13 residues. This clonotype was obtained from a woman aged 50 to 60 with acute or convalescent COVID-19. The chain employs TRBV7-3 and TRBJ1-1, with 8 bases lining up with TRBD1. Material: peripheral blood. The CDR3 nucleotides are TGTGCCAGCAGCCCTACAGGGGGGACTGAAGCTTTCTTT. Encoded protein: CASSPTGGTEAFF.